These 20 T cell receptor beta chains were all obtained from the same sample, sequenced in a study of blood T cell repertoires in COVID-19. Assay used: immunoSEQ multiplex PCR; TCRdb lists only in-frame clones, some missing. The sample has about 210,000 clones, roughly nine tenths seen once. The sample consisted of peripheral blood. The receptor set was obtained from a woman between 65 and 79 years old with acute or convalescent COVID-19.

The V gene is TRBV28, the J gene TRBJ1-5, with D tentatively TRBD1 (5 bases). V gave up 5 bases and J gave up 7 bases, with 21 bases separating them. Germline lookup yields CDR1 MDHEN and CDR2 SYDVKM. This CDR3 has 16 residues. CDR3 residues: CASSHTGIGGGQPQHF. CDR3 bases: TGTGCCAGCAGTCATACGGGGATAGGTGGGGGGCAGCCCCAGCATTTT.

This chain uses TRBV5-1 with TRBJ2-7, with D tentatively TRBD1 (5 bases). The germline V gene has CDR1 SGHRS and CDR2 YFSETQ. The CDR3 covers 13 residues. V lost 0 bases, J lost 3 bases, and 7 bases lay in between. CDR3 protein: CASSLGRVYEQYF. CDR3 nucleotides: TGCGCCAGCAGCTTGGGCAGGGTCTACGAGCAGTACTTC.

The chain combines TRBV7-2 with TRBJ1-1; TRBD1 matches at 7 bases. The CDR3 is 13 residues long. Germline assignment: CDR1 SGHTA and CDR2 FQGNSA. The V gene end was trimmed by 5 bases and the J gene end by 4 bases; junction bases not matched to a gene: 4. CDR3 in DNA: TGTGCCAGCAGCCCTTACAGGGGCACTGAAGCTTTCTTT. This encodes CASSPYRGTEAFF. The whole variable domain, filled in from reference TRBV7-2 and TRBJ1-1, reads GAGVSQSPSNKVTEKGKDVELRCDPISGHTALYWYRQSLGQGLEFLIYFQGNSAPDKSGLPSDRFSAERTGGSVSTLTIQRTQQEDSAVYLCASSPYRGTEAFFGQGTRLTVV.

The chain combines TRBV7-9 with TRBJ1-1, with 8 nucleotides matching TRBD1. Germline-derived CDR1 and CDR2 are SEHNR and FQNEAQ (reference sequence). The CDR3 totals 17 residues. The V and J ends lost 5 bases and 4 bases, in that order; junction bases with no gene match: 15. The CDR3 reads CASSRDRGVSDGTEAFF. The CDR3 coding sequence is TGTGCCAGCAGCCGCGACAGGGGCGTTAGTGACGGCACTGAAGCTTTCTTT. The full variable domain, rest sourced from reference TRBV7-9 and TRBJ1-1, is DTGVSQNPRHKITKRGQNVTFRCDPISEHNRLYWYRQTLGQGPEFLTYFQNEAQLEKSRLLSDRFSAERPKGSFSTLEIQRTEQGDSAMYLCASSRDRGVSDGTEAFFGQGTRLTVV.

This chain uses TRBV11-3 with TRBJ1-2, with 7 bases aligning to TRBD1. The CDR3 length is 14 residues. Losses at the gene ends were 1 base for V and 5 bases for J; bases not matched to a gene: 4. In germline, CDR1 is SGHNT, CDR2 YENEEA. CDR3 in DNA: TGTGCCAGCAGCTTAGGACAGGGCCATTATGGCTACACCTTC. It is translated as CASSLGQGHYGYTF.

The chain couples TRBV14 to TRBJ1-3; TRBD1 matches at 7 bases. Germline trimming cut 4 bases from V and 2 bases from J; bases unmatched to any gene: 5. The length of the CDR3 is 15 residues. Germline V CDR1 and CDR2: SGHDN, FVKESK. The CDR3 nucleotides read TGTGCCAGCAGCCCGGGACAGTGGACTGGAAACACCATATATTTT. Encoded protein: CASSPGQWTGNTIYF. The full variable domain, in which reference TRBV14 and TRBJ1-3 provide the parts outside the CDR3, is EAGVTQFPSHSVIEKGQTVTLRCDPISGHDNLYWYRRVMGKEIKFLLHFVKESKQDESGMPNNRFLAERTGGTYSTLKVQPAELEDSGVYFCASSPGQWTGNTIYFGEGSWLTVV.

This chain uses TRBV10-1 with TRBJ2-3; D might be TRBD2 (5 bases). Trimming took off 0 bases at V and 4 bases at J, with 8 bases between the two ends. The CDR3 is 14 amino acids. The germline V gene encodes CDR1 WNHNN and CDR2 SYGVQD (reference sequence). The CDR3 DNA is TGCGCCAGCAGTGAGTCTGCGGGCCCAGATACGCAGTATTTT. Translated, it gives CASSESAGPDTQYF.

The chain uses TRBV7-9 and TRBJ2-7, with TRBD1 identical over 8 bases. The CDR3 runs 16 residues. Per germline, CDR1 SEHNR and CDR2 FQNEAQ (reference sequence). Losses at the gene ends were 5 bases for V and 2 bases for J; bases not matched to a gene: 11. In DNA, the CDR3 is TGTGCCAGCAGCCCCATCCGGACAGGGCAACCCTACGAGCAGTACTTC. The encoded protein is CASSPIRTGQPYEQYF.

The chain joins TRBV28 to TRBJ2-7; 11 bases line up with TRBD2. Trimming cost V 9 bases and J 3 bases; bases outside gene matches: 7. Looked up from germline, CDR1 is MDHEN and CDR2 is SYDVKM. This CDR3 has 14 amino acids. The CDR3 sequence is CASTGTSGFYEQYF. Here the CDR3 DNA reads TGTGCCAGTACCGGGACTAGCGGCTTCTACGAGCAGTACTTC.

J is TRBJ2-1 and V is TRBV24-1; D call uncertain. V lost 3 bases and J 0 bases, leaving 11 bases between the germline ends. The CDR3 is 16 residues long. Per germline, CDR1 KGHDR and CDR2 SFDVKD. CDR3 coding DNA: TGTGCCACCAGTGATCCCCAGTTCGTCTCCTACAATGAGCAGTTCTTC. Its translation is CATSDPQFVSYNEQFF.

The rearrangement uses TRBV28 and TRBJ1-5; the D gene is possibly TRBD1 (5 bases). CDR3 length: 14 residues. Germline V gives CDR1 MDHEN, CDR2 SYDVKM. Trimming shortened V by 7 bases and J by 6 bases, and 16 bases separated the two germline ends. The CDR3 reads CASTGSSFGQPQHF. The CDR3 DNA reads TGTGCCAGCACAGGGTCCTCCTTCGGTCAGCCCCAGCATTTT.

The CDR3 region is CASSSPGQAYNEQFF. The CDR3 DNA sequence: TGTGCCAGCAGCTCCCCGGGACAGGCTTACAATGAGCAGTTCTTC. The gene calls are TRBV5-6 and TRBJ2-1, with 8 bases lining up with TRBD1. This CDR3 is 15 amino acids long. V gave up 3 bases and J gave up 4 bases; unmatched junction bases: 6. CDR1 is SGHDT and CDR2 is YYEEEE in the germline V gene.

The chain couples TRBV5-1 to TRBJ1-4; D gene ambiguous. The CDR3 runs 15 residues. Germline loops: CDR1 SGHRS, CDR2 YFSETQ. V lost 0 bases and J lost 0, with 6 bases in between. CDR3 nucleotide sequence: TGCGCCAGCAGCTTGGCCAGTGCAACTAATGAAAAACTGTTTTTT. It encodes CASSLASATNEKLFF.

The chain recombines TRBV24-1 with TRBJ2-5; tentative D call: TRBD1 (6 bases). Trimming shortened V by 1 base and J by 0 bases, and 17 bases separated the two germline ends. This CDR3 has 18 amino acids. Germline CDR1 is KGHDR and CDR2 is SFDVKD. CDR3 residues: CATSDFSLTGANQETQYF. The CDR3 DNA reads TGTGCCACCAGTGATTTTTCTTTGACAGGTGCTAACCAAGAGACCCAGTACTTC.

The chain employs TRBV18 and TRBJ2-3; possibly TRBD2 for D (6 bases). V lost 5 bases and J 1 base, leaving 10 bases between the germline ends. The CDR3 totals 14 residues. The germline V gene encodes CDR1 KGHSH and CDR2 LQKENI. The CDR3 nucleotides read TGTGCCAGCTCATCGGGAGCTGGCACAGATACGCAGTATTTT. Its translation is CASSSGAGTDTQYF.

CDR3 DNA: TGTGCCAGCAGCTTAATGTACCAGGCCGGCATTCAGTACTTC. Translating gives CASSLMYQAGIQYF. V is TRBV11-2 and J is TRBJ2-4; D unresolved. V shed 2 bases and J shed 9 bases, with 14 bases lying between them. The germline V gene has CDR1 SGHAT and CDR2 FQNNGV. The CDR3 spans 14 residues.

For the CDR3, the DNA is TGTGCCAGCACGTCGCGGGGGGTCACAGATACGCAGTATTTT. Residues: CASTSRGVTDTQYF. This rearrangement joins TRBV27 to TRBJ2-3, with 8 bases fitting TRBD2. CDR3 length: 14 amino acids. Germline CDR1 and CDR2: MNHEY and SMNVEV (reference sequence). The V gene end was trimmed by 7 bases and the J gene end by 2 bases; junction bases not matched to a gene: 5.

This chain joins TRBV28 and TRBJ1-2; 10 bases line up with TRBD1. This CDR3 comprises 16 residues. Looked up from germline, CDR1 is MDHEN and CDR2 is SYDVKM. V shed 6 bases, J shed 4 bases, and the junction held 11 bases outside the gene matches. In nucleotides, the CDR3 is TGTGCCAGCAGGCCGGGACAGGGGAATTATGGCTATGGCTACACCTTC. Residues: CASRPGQGNYGYGYTF.

The chain joins TRBV2 to TRBJ1-4; D gene unclear. Trimming shortened V by 4 bases and J by 4 bases, and 16 bases separated the two germline ends. The germline V gene has CDR1 SNHLY and CDR2 FYNNEI. The CDR3 extends over 16 amino acids. This CDR3 is CASSAEAALLNEKLFF. Here the CDR3 DNA reads TGTGCCAGCAGTGCAGAGGCGGCCCTACTTAATGAAAAACTGTTTTTT.

V usage is TRBV19 and J usage is TRBJ2-2; D possibly corresponds to TRBD2 (6 bases). CDR3 length: 15 residues. The germline CDR1 and CDR2 sequences are LNHDA and SQIVND (reference sequence). Trimming pared 6 bases from V and 1 base from J, leaving 12 bases between. The CDR3 sequence is CASRTGGVNTGELFF. CDR3 bases: TGTGCCAGTAGAACCGGGGGAGTGAACACCGGGGAGCTGTTTTTT.